A selection of T cell receptor beta chains follows, all from one sample in a study of T cell responses to AZD1222 COVID-19 vaccine. Measured with immunoSEQ multiplex PCR; TCRdb has only the in-frame clones, and not every one. The repertoire holds around 100,000 clones, around 83% seen once, with about 1.5% in the top ten. The sequences come from peripheral blood, collected on day 0 of AZD1222 vaccination. These receptors all stem from an adult in good health. CDR3s leave out the opening cysteine and the closing phenylalanine or tryptophan. The order of the fields is V gene, J gene, CDR3 protein.

TRBV19	TRBJ1-4	ASSVGTAIKLF
TRBV30	TRBJ1-2	AWDKTGDYGYT
TRBV3-1/TRBV3-2	TRBJ1-1	ASSRTGGTEAF
TRBV19	TRBJ1-1	ASTPTGKVDTEAF
TRBV14	TRBJ1-1	ASGASMNTEAF
TRBV9	TRBJ1-5	ASSVGPPKGPQH
TRBV27	TRBJ2-2	ATDPGRGTGELF
TRBV29-1	TRBJ1-2	SVDYLSNYGYT
TRBV28	TRBJ2-7	ASSTKGQGPSYEQY
TRBV20-1	TRBJ1-5	SASIRRVNQPQH
TRBV27	TRBJ2-7	ASSLVAGTYEQY
TRBV27	TRBJ1-1	ASSPRQGPEAF
TRBV4-3	TRBJ1-5	ASSQAPGEQPQH
TRBV7-9	TRBJ1-2	ASSLDGNYGYT
TRBV4-3	TRBJ1-2	ASSQDGGDGYT
TRBV7-2	TRBJ1-6	ASSLLPTGEGAPLH
TRBV19	TRBJ1-4	ASSMTGENEKLF
TRBV28	TRBJ2-7	ASGTFTYEQY
TRBV9	TRBJ2-5	ASSVGGLAKTQY
TRBV3-1/TRBV3-2	TRBJ1-4	ASSQSQKLF
TRBV9	TRBJ2-3	ASSLTDDTQY
TRBV11-3	TRBJ1-1	ASSSQGGLNTEAF
TRBV19	TRBJ1-2	ASRNIFPRESKGLGNYGYT
TRBV3-1/TRBV3-2	TRBJ2-5	ASSQLSGSATQY
TRBV6-5	TRBJ2-1	ASSYTGTTEQF
TRBV25-1	TRBJ1-1	ASRYSEPNTEAF
TRBV30	TRBJ1-3	AWSGTNSGNTIY
TRBV30	TRBJ2-3	AWSPFSGNFDDTDTQY
TRBV5-4	TRBJ2-1	ASSPTSSNEQF
TRBV7-9	TRBJ2-7	ASSPSGSEQY